The sequence of this T cell receptor (beta chain) was determined in a study of shared clonotypes between healthy human individuals. General study findings and limits: With few donors, the genetic and exposure-history diversity represented was limited.

In the case of this clone: The antigen is not known.

Trimming removed 5 bases from V and 7 bases from J; junction bases left unmatched: 9. CDR3 length equals 15 residues. From germline, CDR1 is SNHLY and CDR2 FYNNEI. Repertoires were generated with immunoSEQ multiplex PCR, while TCRdb's copy carries only in-frame clones and drops some. This table has some 2.3 million clones, approximately 95% appearing once. The material sequenced was naive CD4+ T cells from PBMCs. Subset denoted: CD45RA+ positively selected. The chain uses TRBV2 and TRBJ2-7; TRBD1 aligns across 12 bases. The clonotype comes from a man younger than 35 in good health. Some clones in this sample may be carry-over from other donors' samples. The CDR3, as DNA: TGTGCCAGCAGTCCTCGGGACAGGGGGCGACGGGAGCAGTACTTC. It is translated as CASSPRDRGRREQYF.